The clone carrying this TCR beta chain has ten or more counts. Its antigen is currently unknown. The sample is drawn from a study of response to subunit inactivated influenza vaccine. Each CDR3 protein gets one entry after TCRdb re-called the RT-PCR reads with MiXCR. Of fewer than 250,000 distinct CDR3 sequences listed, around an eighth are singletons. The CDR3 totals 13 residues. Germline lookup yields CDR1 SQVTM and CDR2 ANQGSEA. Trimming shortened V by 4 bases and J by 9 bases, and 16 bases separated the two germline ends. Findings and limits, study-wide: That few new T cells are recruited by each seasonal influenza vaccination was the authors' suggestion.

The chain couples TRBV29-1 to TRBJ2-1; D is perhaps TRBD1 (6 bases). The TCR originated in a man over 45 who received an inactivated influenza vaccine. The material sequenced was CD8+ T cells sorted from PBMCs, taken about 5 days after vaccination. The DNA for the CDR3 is TGCAGCGTTGGGGCAGGGGATCGCGGTGAGCAGTTCTTC. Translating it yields CSVGAGDRGEQFF.